A selection of T cell receptor beta chains follows, all from one sample in a study of blood T cell repertoires in COVID-19. Sequencing was performed with immunoSEQ multiplex PCR; in TCRdb, only in-frame clones are kept and a portion is missing. Here the sample spans 200,000 to 300,000 clones, around 81% being singletons. The sample comprised peripheral blood. These TCRs come from an older woman with active or convalescent COVID-19. CDR3s include the opening cysteine and the closing phenylalanine or tryptophan. Each record gives: clone size, J gene, D gene, CDR3 length, V gene, CDR3 protein, CDR3 DNA. The D gene is left open where the match is weak. A row's size may be missing; if present it is once, few, many or a size class.

few | TRBJ1-3 | TRBD1 | 16 | TRBV4-1 | CASSQGGTGGGNTIYF | TGCGCCAGCAGCCAAGGAGGGACAGGGGGCGGAAACACCATATATTTT
few | TRBJ2-1 | NA | 13 | TRBV3-1/TRBV3-2 | CASSQPNSAEQFF | TGTGCCAGCAGCCAACCTAATAGCGCGGAGCAGTTCTTC
NA | TRBJ2-1 | NA | 15 | TRBV5-8 | CASSLGQGTYNEQFF | TGTGCCAGCAGCTTGGGGCAGGGAACCTACAATGAGCAGTTCTTC
NA | TRBJ1-5 | NA | 15 | TRBV9 | CASSAGTGGNQPQHF | TGTGCCAGCAGCGCCGGGACGGGGGGAAATCAGCCCCAGCATTTT
NA | TRBJ1-2 | TRBD1 | 14 | TRBV5-1 | CASSPGTGREGYTF | TGCGCCAGCAGCCCCGGGACAGGGCGGGAAGGCTACACCTTC
few | TRBJ2-2 | NA | 13 | TRBV7-7 | CASSPPGTGELFF | TGTGCTAGCAGCCCACCGGGGACCGGGGAGCTGTTTTTT
NA | TRBJ2-7 | NA | 11 | TRBV10-3 | CAIGQQNEQYF | TGTGCCATCGGCCAACAGAACGAGCAGTACTTC
NA | TRBJ2-5 | TRBD2 | 13 | TRBV7-2 | CASRLASGKTQYF | TGTGCCAGCAGGCTAGCTAGCGGAAAGACCCAGTACTTC
NA | TRBJ1-5 | NA | 15 | TRBV2 | CASSEALPGDQPQHF | TGTGCCAGCAGTGAAGCGCTTCCAGGGGATCAGCCCCAGCATTTT
NA | TRBJ1-5 | TRBD1 | 15 | TRBV11-2 | CASSEQGIGNQPQHF | TGTGCCAGCAGCGAACAGGGGATAGGCAATCAGCCCCAGCATTTT
NA | TRBJ1-2 | TRBD1 | 14 | TRBV5-1 | CASSSMTGVDGYTF | TGCGCCAGCAGCTCCATGACAGGGGTCGATGGCTACACCTTC
NA | TRBJ2-1 | NA | 17 | TRBV11-2 | CASSLNPSEYSYNEQFF | TGTGCCAGCAGCTTAAACCCTAGCGAATACTCCTACAATGAGCAGTTCTTC
once | TRBJ2-3 | NA | 17 | TRBV19 | CASSIIVGGLLSNTQYF | TGTGCCAGTAGTATAATAGTAGGCGGACTCCTCTCTAATACGCAGTATTTT
NA | TRBJ2-7 | TRBD1 | 13 | TRBV30 | CAWSPDRDYEQYF | TGTGCCTGGAGTCCGGACAGGGACTACGAGCAGTACTTC
NA | TRBJ1-1 | TRBD1 | 10 | TRBV6-5 | CASDRGEAFF | TGTGCCTCTGACAGGGGTGAAGCTTTCTTT
NA | TRBJ2-3 | NA | 15 | TRBV7-3 | CASSLGRLSTDTQYF | TGTGCCAGCAGCTTAGGCAGGTTGAGCACAGATACGCAGTATTTT
NA | TRBJ2-2 | NA | 10 | TRBV25-1 | CASRGGELFF | TGTGCCAGTAGGGGAGGGGAGCTGTTTTTT
NA | TRBJ2-7 | TRBD1 | 14 | TRBV27 | CASSSADRGYEQYF | TGTGCCAGCAGTTCAGCCGACAGGGGCTACGAGCAGTACTTC
few | TRBJ1-5 | NA | 15 | TRBV6-1 | CASSEFLAVREPQHF | TGTGCCAGCAGTGAATTCCTGGCGGTGAGAGAGCCCCAGCATTTT
few | TRBJ2-2 | NA | 12 | TRBV7-9 | CASSLASGELFF | TGTGCCAGCAGCTTAGCCAGCGGGGAGCTGTTTTTT
NA | TRBJ2-7 | NA | 14 | TRBV11-3 | CASSLEDNPYEQYF | TGTGCCAGCAGCTTAGAGGACAATCCCTACGAGCAGTACTTC
NA | TRBJ1-6 | TRBD1 | 16 | TRBV5-1 | CASSLAAGQGGSPLHF | TGCGCCAGCAGCTTGGCAGCGGGACAGGGAGGATCACCCCTCCACTTT
once | TRBJ2-5 | TRBD2 | 16 | TRBV11-2 | CASSLVGAGGGETQYF | TGTGCCAGCAGCTTAGTCGGAGCGGGGGGTGGGGAGACCCAGTACTTC
NA | TRBJ2-7 | TRBD1 | 14 | TRBV6-4 | CASGPGQGTSEQYF | TGTGCCAGCGGCCCGGGACAGGGGACCTCCGAGCAGTACTTC
once | TRBJ1-6 | NA | 16 | TRBV7-6 | CASSRFGSQYNSPLHF | TGTGCCAGCAGCCGTTTCGGGAGCCAATATAATTCACCCCTCCACTTT
NA | TRBJ2-5 | TRBD2 | 14 | TRBV11-2 | CASSAGGARETQYF | TGTGCCAGCAGCGCCGGGGGGGCCCGAGAGACCCAGTACTTC
NA | TRBJ2-3 | TRBD2 | 17 | TRBV3-1/TRBV3-2 | CASSQRRAGGSTDTQYF | TGTGCCAGCAGCCAAAGGCGAGCGGGAGGATCTACAGATACGCAGTATTTT
NA | TRBJ2-7 | TRBD1 | 15 | TRBV7-9 | CASSFGRTGSYEQYF | TGTGCCAGCAGCTTCGGACGGACAGGCTCCTACGAGCAGTACTTC
NA | TRBJ1-1 | NA | 13 | TRBV29-1 | CSVQNGKNTEAFF | TGCAGCGTCCAGAACGGGAAGAACACTGAAGCTTTCTTT
NA | TRBJ1-1 | TRBD1 | 18 | TRBV28 | CASSPIGSRTGKNTEAFF | TGTGCCAGCAGTCCTATAGGGTCCCGGACAGGTAAAAACACTGAAGCTTTCTTT
NA | TRBJ2-3 | TRBD2 | 16 | TRBV13 | CASSSKRGSFTDTQYF | TGTGCCAGCAGCTCAAAGCGGGGGTCATTCACAGATACGCAGTATTTT
NA | TRBJ1-4 | TRBD1 | 15 | TRBV24-1 | CATGEAGQGGEKLFF | TGTGCCACCGGGGAGGCGGGACAGGGGGGTGAAAAACTGTTTTTT
NA | TRBJ1-1 | NA | 13 | TRBV12-3/TRBV12-4 | CASSLSQQGEAFF | TGTGCCAGCAGTTTATCCCAACAGGGAGAAGCTTTCTTT
NA | TRBJ2-3 | NA | 16 | TRBV11-3 | CASSPNTLANTDTQYF | TGTGCCAGCAGCCCAAATACGCTAGCGAACACAGATACGCAGTATTTT
NA | TRBJ2-3 | NA | 14 | TRBV10-3 | CAIKGGSSTDTQYF | TGTGCCATCAAAGGGGGTAGCAGCACAGATACGCAGTATTTT
NA | TRBJ2-5 | TRBD2 | 18 | TRBV5-1 | CASSLTGGLAGGEETQYF | TGCGCCAGCAGCTTAACAGGTGGACTAGCGGGAGGCGAAGAGACCCAGTACTTC
NA | TRBJ2-3 | TRBD1 | 19 | TRBV15 | CATSRVPGQGRDSTDTQYF | TGTGCCACCAGCAGAGTACCGGGACAGGGGCGAGATAGCACAGATACGCAGTATTTT
NA | TRBJ1-2 | NA | 14 | TRBV7-9 | CASSLRDSHYGYTF | TGTGCCAGCAGCTTAAGAGACAGCCACTATGGCTACACCTTC
NA | TRBJ2-7 | TRBD2 | 22 | TRBV4-1 | CASSQEARASGRRRGKSYEQYF | TGCGCCAGCAGCCAAGAAGCGAGAGCTAGCGGGAGGAGAAGAGGGAAGTCCTACGAGCAGTACTTC
NA | TRBJ1-3 | NA | 15 | TRBV7-2 | CASSPIQGVGNTIYF | TGTGCCAGCAGCCCAATTCAAGGGGTTGGAAACACCATATATTTT